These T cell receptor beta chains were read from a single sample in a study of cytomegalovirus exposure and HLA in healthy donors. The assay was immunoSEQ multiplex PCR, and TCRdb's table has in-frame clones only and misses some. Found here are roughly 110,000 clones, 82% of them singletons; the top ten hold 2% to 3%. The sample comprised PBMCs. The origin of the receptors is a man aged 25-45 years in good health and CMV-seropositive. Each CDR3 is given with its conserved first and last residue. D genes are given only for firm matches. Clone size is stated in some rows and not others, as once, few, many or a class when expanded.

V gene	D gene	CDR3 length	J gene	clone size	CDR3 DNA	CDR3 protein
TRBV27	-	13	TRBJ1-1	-	TGTGCCAGCAGTTACACCTTAAACACTGAAGCTTTCTTT	CASSYTLNTEAFF
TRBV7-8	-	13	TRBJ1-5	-	TGTGCCAGCAGCTTAGGGGGGGATCAGCCCCAGCATTTT	CASSLGGDQPQHF
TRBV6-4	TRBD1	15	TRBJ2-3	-	TGTGCCAGCAGTGGACAGGGGGCAGGCACAGATACGCAGTATTTT	CASSGQGAGTDTQYF
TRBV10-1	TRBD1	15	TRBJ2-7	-	TGCGCCAGCAGTGGCGCCCGACAGGGGGCTGACGAGCAGTACTTC	CASSGARQGADEQYF
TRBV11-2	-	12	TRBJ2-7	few	TGTGCCAGCAGCTTAGAACACTACGAGCAGTACTTC	CASSLEHYEQYF
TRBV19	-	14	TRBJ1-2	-	TGTGCCAGTAGGGCAACACCCGAGGCTGGGGGCTACACCTTC	CASRATPEAGGYTF
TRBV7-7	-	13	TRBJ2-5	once	TGTGCCAGCAGCTTAATTGCGGGGGAGACCCAGTACTTC	CASSLIAGETQYF
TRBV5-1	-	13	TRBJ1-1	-	TGCGCCAGCAACGGGGAGGGTTGGACTGAAGCTTTCTTT	CASNGEGWTEAFF
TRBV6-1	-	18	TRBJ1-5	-	TGTGCCAGCAGTGGTATACGCGGAGCGACAGATAGCAATCAGCCCCAGCATTTT	CASSGIRGATDSNQPQHF
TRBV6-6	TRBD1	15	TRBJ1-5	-	TGTGCCAGCAAAAAGGGGACAGAATACAATCAGCCCCAGCATTTT	CASKKGTEYNQPQHF
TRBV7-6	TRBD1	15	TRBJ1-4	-	TGTGCCAGCAGCCGCCCGACAGGGGGCAATGAAAAACTGTTTTTT	CASSRPTGGNEKLFF
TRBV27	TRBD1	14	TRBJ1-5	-	TGTGCCAGCAGCGAAACAGGGGAGGATCAGCCCCAGCATTTT	CASSETGEDQPQHF
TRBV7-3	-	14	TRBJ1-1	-	TGTGCCAGCAGCGAAGGGAGTTGGAACGCTGAAGCTTTCTTT	CASSEGSWNAEAFF
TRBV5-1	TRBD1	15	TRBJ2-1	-	TGCGCCAGCAGCTTGTGGGACAGGGGTTACAATGAGCAGTTCTTC	CASSLWDRGYNEQFF
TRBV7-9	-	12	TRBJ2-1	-	TGTGCCAGCGGGGGGGACAACAATGAGCAGTTCTTC	CASGGDNNEQFF
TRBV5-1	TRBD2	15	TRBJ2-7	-	TGCGCCAGCAGCTCGGGACTAGCGGGGGGGCGCGAGCAGTACTTC	CASSSGLAGGREQYF
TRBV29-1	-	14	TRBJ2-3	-	TGCAGCGTTGAGTGGGGCGCCAGATCAGATACGCAGTATTTT	CSVEWGARSDTQYF
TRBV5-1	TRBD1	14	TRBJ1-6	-	TGCGCCAGCAGAGTGGACAGGGATGATTCACCCCTCCACTTT	CASRVDRDDSPLHF
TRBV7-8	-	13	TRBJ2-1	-	TGTGCCAGCAGGCCACAGGAGGGGAATGAGCAGTTCTTC	CASRPQEGNEQFF
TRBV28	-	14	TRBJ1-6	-	TGTGCCAGCAGGATCGACAGGCCCAATTCACCCCTCCACTTT	CASRIDRPNSPLHF
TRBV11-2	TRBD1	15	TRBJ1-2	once	TGTGCCAGCAGCTTAGTCGGACAGGGTGTAACTGGCTACACCTTC	CASSLVGQGVTGYTF
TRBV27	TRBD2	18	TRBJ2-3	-	TGTGCCAGCAGTTCTCGTCTAGCGGGGGGGCTTGGCACAGATACGCAGTATTTT	CASSSRLAGGLGTDTQYF
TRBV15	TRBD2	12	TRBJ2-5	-	TGTGCCACCAGCATGCGGGGGGAGACCCAGTACTTC	CATSMRGETQYF
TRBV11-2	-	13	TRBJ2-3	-	TGTGCCAGCAGCTTAGAGTACACAGATACGCAGTATTTT	CASSLEYTDTQYF
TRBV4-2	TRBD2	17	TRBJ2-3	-	TGTGCCAGCAGCCAAGGGGTAGCGGGGACCTCCCAAGATACGCAGTATTTT	CASSQGVAGTSQDTQYF
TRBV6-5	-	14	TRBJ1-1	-	TGTGCCAGCAGACAGACAGGAGGATTGACTGAAGCTTTCTTT	CASRQTGGLTEAFF
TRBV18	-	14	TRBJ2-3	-	TGTGCCAGCTCACCACCCCCAGGGTATGATACGCAGTATTTT	CASSPPPGYDTQYF
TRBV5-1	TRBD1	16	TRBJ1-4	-	TGCGCCAGCAGCGCGGCCTCAGGGGGCGCGGATGAAAAACTGTTTTTT	CASSAASGGADEKLFF
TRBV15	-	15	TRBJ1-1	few	TGTGCCACCAGCCCGGGGGGCTGGGGGAACACTGAAGCTTTCTTT	CATSPGGWGNTEAFF
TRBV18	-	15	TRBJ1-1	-	TGTGCCAGCTCACCACCTACAGGCTTTCTTGAGGTTGCTTTCTTT	CASSPPTGFLEVAFF
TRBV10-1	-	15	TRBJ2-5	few	TGCGCCAGCAGGGTCGGGTGGGGGCTACAAGAGACCCAGTACTTC	CASRVGWGLQETQYF
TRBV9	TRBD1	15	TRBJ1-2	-	TGTGCCAGCAGCGTAGGGACGACAGGGGGCACGGGCTACACCTTC	CASSVGTTGGTGYTF
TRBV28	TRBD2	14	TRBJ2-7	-	TGTGCCAGCAGTTTAGCGGGGGTTTCCTACGAGCAGTACTTC	CASSLAGVSYEQYF
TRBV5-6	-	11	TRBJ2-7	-	TGTGCCAGCAGCTCGTTCTACGAGCAGTACTTC	CASSSFYEQYF
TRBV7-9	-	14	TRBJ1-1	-	TGTGCCAGCAGCGGTGACAGTATGAACACTGAAGCTTTCTTT	CASSGDSMNTEAFF
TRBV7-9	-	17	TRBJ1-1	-	TGTGCCAGCAGCCCGGGGGGCGGTAACGGACTGGGGACTGAAGCTTTCTTT	CASSPGGGNGLGTEAFF
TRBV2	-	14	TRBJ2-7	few	TGTGCCAGCAGTGGGTACCTCAGGGCCTACGAGCAGTACTTC	CASSGYLRAYEQYF
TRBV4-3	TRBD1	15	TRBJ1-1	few	TGCGCCAGCAGCCAGACGCCGAGCACAGGGGAGTCTACTTTCTTT	CASSQTPSTGESTFF
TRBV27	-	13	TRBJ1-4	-	TGTGCCAGCATGAGGAGTAATAATGAAAAACTGTTTTTT	CASMRSNNEKLFF
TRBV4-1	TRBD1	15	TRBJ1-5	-	TGCGCCAGCAGCCAAGGACAGGGGGCTAATCAGCCCCAGCATTTT	CASSQGQGANQPQHF
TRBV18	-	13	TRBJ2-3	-	TGTGCCAGCTCCCAGGGCTCTTTGGATACGCAGTATTTT	CASSQGSLDTQYF
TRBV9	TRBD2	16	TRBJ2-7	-	TGTGCCAGCAGCTTCACTGCGGGACTAGCCTCAGACGAGCAGTACTTC	CASSFTAGLASDEQYF
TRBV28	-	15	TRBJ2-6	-	TGTGCCAGCAGTTTATTACACTCTGGGGCCAACGTCCTGACTTTC	CASSLLHSGANVLTF
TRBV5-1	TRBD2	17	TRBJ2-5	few	TGCGCCAGCAGCTTGAACCGTAGCGGGGTGAACCAAGAGACCCAGTACTTC	CASSLNRSGVNQETQYF
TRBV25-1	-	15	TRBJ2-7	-	TGTGCCAGCAGTCAGGGCTCCTTCAATAGTAGCGAGCAGTACTTC	CASSQGSFNSSEQYF
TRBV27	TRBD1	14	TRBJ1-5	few	TGTGCCAGCAGCCTAAGGACAGGGATTCAGCCCCAGCATTTT	CASSLRTGIQPQHF
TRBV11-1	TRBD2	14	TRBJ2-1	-	TGTGCCAGCAGCTTTGGGACTAGTGGCAATGAGCAGTTCTTC	CASSFGTSGNEQFF
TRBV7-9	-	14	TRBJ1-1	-	TGTGCCAGCAGCTTAGAAGGGGGGAACACTGAAGCTTTCTTT	CASSLEGGNTEAFF